A few counts support the clone carrying this T cell receptor beta chain. What it binds is not known. The data originate from a study of beta chain features in type 1 diabetes. Study-level results: When VDJ junctions were examined, type 1 diabetes patients showed fewer insertions and more deletions. A moderate, significant TCRB CDR3 shortening appeared in type 1 diabetes across four CD4+ subsets.

Expressed TCRB transcripts were sequenced because the isolated RNA had all been reverse transcribed beforehand. The method was immunoSEQ multiplex PCR; TCRdb's version includes in-frame clones alone and lacks a portion of them. The sample consists of a few hundred thousand clones, roughly an eighth of them appearing once. Central memory, naive, regulatory and stem cell-like memory CD4+ cells were sorted by CD45RO/CCR7/CD25/CD127/CD95/CD27. The germline CDR1 and CDR2 sequences are SGDLS and YYNGEE. Trimming took 2 bases from V and 4 from J; bases not matched to a gene: 5. The CDR3 has 15 residues. Material for sequencing was naive CD4+ T cells from blood. The receptor was isolated from a young woman with type 1 diabetes. The chain employs TRBV9 and TRBJ2-1; 8 bases line up with TRBD2. This chain's CDR3 is CASSVSGSWYNEQFF. DNA for the CDR3: TGTGCCAGCAGCGTCAGCGGGAGCTGGTACAATGAGCAGTTCTTC.